One T cell receptor (beta chain) is described in this entry. Its antigen is not known. The data were obtained in a study of shared clonotypes between healthy human individuals. Sequencing used immunoSEQ multiplex PCR; TCRdb keeps in-frame clones, though not all of them. The sample yields hundreds of thousands of clones, about 90% seen once. Naive CD8 cells, CD45RO-negative and positively selected for CCR7, excluded terminally differentiated effector memory CD45RA+ cells. Study outcomes and limitations: Naive subsets, compared against memory subsets, generally had larger estimated richness values. It was only blood that was sampled, and tissue repertoires likely differ.

Trimming took 5 bases from V and 5 from J; bases not matched to a gene: 6. The CDR3 is 15 amino acids. The germline gives CDR1 SGHAT, CDR2 FQNNGV. The sequencing sample was made of naive CD8+ T cells sorted from blood. V usage is TRBV11-2 and J usage is TRBJ2-1; TRBD2 matches 10 bases. The clonotype originates from a young man in good health. CDR3 bases: TGTGCCAGCAGCCGACTAGCGGGCGGACACAATGAGCAGTTCTTC. Translating it yields CASSRLAGGHNEQFF. The whole variable domain, remainder taken from reference TRBV11-2 and TRBJ2-1, is EAGVAQSPRYKIIEKRQSVAFWCNPISGHATLYWYQQILGQGPKLLIQFQNNGVVDDSQLPKDRFSAERLKGVDSTLKIQPAKLEDSAVYLCASSRLAGGHNEQFFGPGTRLTVL.